The subject of this entry is one T cell receptor beta chain. Libraries were prepared by immunoSEQ multiplex PCR; TCRdb keeps only in-frame clonotypes and omits some of them. This table has about 220,000 clones, 80% to 90% appearing once. This CDR3 spans 12 amino acids. Germline V gene data show CDR1 as SGDLS and CDR2 as YYNGEE. V lost 4 bases to trimming and J lost 5 bases, with 10 bases between them. The data derive from a study of blood T cell repertoires in COVID-19. The chain is built from TRBV9 and TRBJ2-7, with a possible D match to TRBD1 (5 bases). The TCR originated in a woman in her fifties or sixties with acute or convalescent COVID-19. The sample taken for sequencing was peripheral blood. The CDR3 protein is CASSPAGNEQYF. The CDR3 bases are TGTGCCAGCAGCCCCGCAGGGAACGAGCAGTACTTC.